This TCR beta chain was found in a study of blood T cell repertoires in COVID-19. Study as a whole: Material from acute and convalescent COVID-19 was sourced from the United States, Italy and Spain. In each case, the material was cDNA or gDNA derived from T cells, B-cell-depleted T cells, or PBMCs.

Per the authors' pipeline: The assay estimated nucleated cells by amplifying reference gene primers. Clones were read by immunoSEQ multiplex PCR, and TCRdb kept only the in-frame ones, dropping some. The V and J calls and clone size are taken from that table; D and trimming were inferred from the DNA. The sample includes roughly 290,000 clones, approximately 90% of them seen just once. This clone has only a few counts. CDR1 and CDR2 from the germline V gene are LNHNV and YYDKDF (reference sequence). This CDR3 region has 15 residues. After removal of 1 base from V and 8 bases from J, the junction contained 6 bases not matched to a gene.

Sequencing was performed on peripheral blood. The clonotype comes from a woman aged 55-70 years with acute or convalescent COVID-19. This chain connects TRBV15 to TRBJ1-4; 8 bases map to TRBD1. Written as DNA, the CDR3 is TGTGCCACCAGCAGAGCCCGACAGGGGTGGGAAAAACTGTTTTTT. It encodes CATSRARQGWEKLFF.